This T cell receptor (beta chain) was observed in a study of T cell responses to AZD1222 COVID-19 vaccine (dated by TCRdb to the early 2020s). Turning to the overall study: TCR sequencing was performed for over 230 trial participants, of whom some 200 were given two doses of AZD1222 and around 25 were given two doses of MenACWY control vaccine. Trial participants were enrolled by age into 18-55, 56-69 and 70-plus year subgroups, with about 150, 27 and 61 TCR-sequenced participants respectively. Study-wide findings and limitations: CD4 TCRs associated with the vaccine covered the entire spike protein, and the dominant responses were in regions 160-218 and 743-854. Only a handful of AZD1222 recipients were SARS-CoV-2 seropositive at baseline, limiting conclusions about previously exposed vaccinees. Because no day 14 peak-response samples were available, the repertoires could be characterized only after the peak T cell response. Spike-specific TCR breadth and depth rose significantly after two AZD1222 doses compared with day 0 and with MenACWY recipients. Reportedly, close to half of the unique spike-specific TCRs recognized epitopes lying outside the regions that are mutated in the B.1.351 and B.1.1.7 variants. The 56-69-year group was small, and its depth increase did not reach significance, likely because of low power. Participants were mostly white British, with more females than males. The authors suggested clonal diversity may have been underestimated.

The time point label on this specimen signifies: about 28 days (+/-7) after the second vaccine dose. The sample's treatment or condition, from its label and the paper: meningococcal conjugate vaccine given as trial control. Vaccinee samples came from UK trials COV001 and COV002, including a single-blind randomized controlled phase 2/3 trial of AZD1222 (ChAdOx1 nCoV-19) in healthy adults. For TCRbeta chain sequencing, PBMC samples were collected from trial participants at day 0 and at day 28 after the second dose. Remarks on this clone: Its antigen is not yet known. Per-base qualities were not stored, and no clone one base away is much larger.

V and J lose 5 bases and 5 bases, and a span of 11 bases separates them. CDR1 is given as SEHNR and CDR2 as FQNEAQ, both from the germline V gene (reference sequence). CDR3 length: 13 amino acids, cysteine to phenylalanine. The sequence is cut down to CDR3 DNA, 39 bases in frame from base 1. The CDR3 regions of human TCRbeta chains were analyzed by immunosequencing. In the paper's pipeline: Repertoire TCRs were matched against a reference library of SARS-CoV-2-specific TCRs generated with the MIRA antigen-specificity platform. Breadth was defined as the fraction of unique TCRs that were SARS-CoV-2-associated, and depth was defined as the fraction of total T cells that were SARS-CoV-2-associated. Each spike-specific TCR was assigned to its reactive spike region and to a CD4 or CD8 class using the MIRA data. Log10-transformed breadth and depth values were compared by one-way ANOVA with Sidak's multiple comparisons tests. Imported from immuneACCESS, the table was reduced by TCRdb to in-frame sequences with V and J called. These copies leave out some clones; in studies compared against another copy, an unresolved V gene accounts for under half, and the cause of the remainder is not known. V, J and clone size derive from that table, while D and trimming were established from the DNA sequence. For this sample there are some 130,000 clones; almost 85% appear just once. The ten largest account for around 8.3% of the sample.

This clonotype was obtained from an adult who received the MenACWY meningococcal vaccine as a control. This chain is built from TRBV7-9 and TRBJ2-3; the D gene is possibly TRBD1 or TRBD2, with 5 bases matching each. The sequenced sample was peripheral blood, obtained 28 days after the second dose of the MenACWY control vaccine. Here is the DNA: TGTGCCAGCAGCCGGCCAGGGAGAGATACGCAGTATTTT. It translates to CASSRPGRDTQYF.